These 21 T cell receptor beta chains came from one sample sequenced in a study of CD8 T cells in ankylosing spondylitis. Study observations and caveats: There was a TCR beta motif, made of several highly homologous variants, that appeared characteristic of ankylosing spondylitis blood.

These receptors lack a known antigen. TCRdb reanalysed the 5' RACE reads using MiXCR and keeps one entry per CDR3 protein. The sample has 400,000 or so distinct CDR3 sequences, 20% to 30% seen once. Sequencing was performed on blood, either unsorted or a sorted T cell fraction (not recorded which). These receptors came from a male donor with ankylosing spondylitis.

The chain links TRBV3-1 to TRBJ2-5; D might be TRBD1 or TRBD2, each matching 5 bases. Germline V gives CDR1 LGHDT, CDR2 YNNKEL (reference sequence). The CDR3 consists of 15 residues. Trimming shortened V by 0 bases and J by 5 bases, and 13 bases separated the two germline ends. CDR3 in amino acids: CASSQDLGTRETQYF. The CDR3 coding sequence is TGTGCCAGCAGCCAAGATTTGGGGACCCGGGAGACCCAGTACTTC.

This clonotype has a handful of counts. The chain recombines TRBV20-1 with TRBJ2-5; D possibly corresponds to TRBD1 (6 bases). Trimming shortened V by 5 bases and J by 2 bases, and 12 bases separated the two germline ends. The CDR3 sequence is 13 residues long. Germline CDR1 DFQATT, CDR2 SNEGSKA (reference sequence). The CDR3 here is CSAVRGVQETQYF. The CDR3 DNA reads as TGCAGTGCTGTCAGGGGCGTGCAAGAGACCCAGTACTTC.

The CDR3, as DNA: TGTGCCACCAGTGATACACAGGGTCCGGGGGACTATGGCTACACCTTC. It encodes CATSDTQGPGDYGYTF. The V gene is TRBV24-1, the J gene TRBJ1-2; D possibly corresponds to TRBD1 (6 bases). V was trimmed by 3 bases and J by 3 bases, leaving 16 bases between them. Germline loops: CDR1 KGHDR, CDR2 SFDVKD. The length of the CDR3 is 16 residues.

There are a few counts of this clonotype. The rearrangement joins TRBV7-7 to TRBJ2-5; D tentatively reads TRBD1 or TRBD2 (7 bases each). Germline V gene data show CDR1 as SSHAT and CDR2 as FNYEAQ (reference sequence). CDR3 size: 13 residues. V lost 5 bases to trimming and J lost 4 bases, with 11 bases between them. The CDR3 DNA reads TGTGCCAGCAGCCAGGGGGGGATAGAGACCCAGTACTTC. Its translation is CASSQGGIETQYF.

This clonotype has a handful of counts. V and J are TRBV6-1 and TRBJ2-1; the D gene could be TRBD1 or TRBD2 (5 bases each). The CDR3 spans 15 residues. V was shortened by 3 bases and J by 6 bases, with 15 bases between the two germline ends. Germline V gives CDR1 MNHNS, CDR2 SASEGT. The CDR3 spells CASSDWGKGTNEQFF. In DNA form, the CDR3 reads TGTGCCAGCAGTGATTGGGGGAAGGGTACCAATGAGCAGTTCTTC.

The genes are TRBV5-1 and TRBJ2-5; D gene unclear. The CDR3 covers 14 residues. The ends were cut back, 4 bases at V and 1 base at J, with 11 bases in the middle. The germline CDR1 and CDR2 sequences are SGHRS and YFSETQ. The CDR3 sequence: CASSLDASQETQYF. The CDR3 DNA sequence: TGCGCCAGCAGCCTAGACGCGAGCCAAGAGACCCAGTACTTC.

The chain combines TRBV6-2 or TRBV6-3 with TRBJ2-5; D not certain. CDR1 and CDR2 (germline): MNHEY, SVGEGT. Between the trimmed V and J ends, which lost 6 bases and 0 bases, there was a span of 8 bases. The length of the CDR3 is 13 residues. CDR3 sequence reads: CASRGRHQETQYF. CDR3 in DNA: TGTGCCAGCAGAGGACGGCACCAAGAGACCCAGTACTTC.

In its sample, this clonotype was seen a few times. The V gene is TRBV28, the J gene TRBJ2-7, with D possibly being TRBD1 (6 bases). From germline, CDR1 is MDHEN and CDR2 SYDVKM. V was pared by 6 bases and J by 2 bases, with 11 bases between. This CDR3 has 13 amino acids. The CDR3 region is CASSRQATYEQYV. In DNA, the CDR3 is TGTGCCAGCAGCCGACAGGCAACCTACGAGCAGTACGTC.

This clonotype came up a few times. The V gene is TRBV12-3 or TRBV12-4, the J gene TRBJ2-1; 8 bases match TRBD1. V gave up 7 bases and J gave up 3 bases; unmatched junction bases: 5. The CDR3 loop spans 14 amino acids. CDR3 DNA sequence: TGTGCCAGCATCCTCGGACAGGGCTACAATGAGCAGTTCTTC. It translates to CASILGQGYNEQFF.

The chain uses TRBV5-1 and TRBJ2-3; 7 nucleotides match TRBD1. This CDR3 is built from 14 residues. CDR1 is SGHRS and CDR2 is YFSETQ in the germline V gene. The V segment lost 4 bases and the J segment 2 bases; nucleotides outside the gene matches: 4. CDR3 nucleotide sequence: TGCGCCAGCAGCACTGGACAGGTCACAGATACGCAGTATTTT. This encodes CASSTGQVTDTQYF.

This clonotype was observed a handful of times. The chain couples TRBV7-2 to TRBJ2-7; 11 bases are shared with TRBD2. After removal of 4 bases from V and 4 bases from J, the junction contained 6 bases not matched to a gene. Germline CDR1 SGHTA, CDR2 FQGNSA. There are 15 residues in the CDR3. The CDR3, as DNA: TGTGCCAGCAGCTCCTTAGCGGGAGGGGGTTACGAGCAGTACGTC. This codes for CASSSLAGGGYEQYV.

The CDR3 region is CASSSGVNQPQHF. The DNA for the CDR3 is TGTGCCAGCAGTTCAGGGGTCAATCAGCCCCAGCATTTT. The chain links TRBV12-3 or TRBV12-4 to TRBJ1-5, with D possibly TRBD1 on 6 matching bases. V lost 4 bases, J lost 3 bases, and 7 bases lay in between. The CDR3 has 13 amino acids.

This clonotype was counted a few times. For the CDR3, the DNA is TGTGCCAGCACTCCGGGACCTAGGAGCTCCTACGAGCAGTACTTC. Translated, it gives CASTPGPRSSYEQYF. J is TRBJ2-7 and V is TRBV2; D may correspond to TRBD1 or TRBD2 (5 bases each). Trimming cost V 7 bases and J 0 bases, with 16 bases left between them. The CDR3 totals 15 residues. In germline, CDR1 is SNHLY, CDR2 FYNNEI.

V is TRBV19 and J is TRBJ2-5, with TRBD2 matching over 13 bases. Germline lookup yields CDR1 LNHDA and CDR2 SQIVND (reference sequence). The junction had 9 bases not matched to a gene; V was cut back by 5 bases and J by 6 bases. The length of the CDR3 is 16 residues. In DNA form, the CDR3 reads TGTGCCAGTAGTGTTCGGACTAGCGGGAGCACAAAGACCCAGTACTTC. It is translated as CASSVRTSGSTKTQYF.

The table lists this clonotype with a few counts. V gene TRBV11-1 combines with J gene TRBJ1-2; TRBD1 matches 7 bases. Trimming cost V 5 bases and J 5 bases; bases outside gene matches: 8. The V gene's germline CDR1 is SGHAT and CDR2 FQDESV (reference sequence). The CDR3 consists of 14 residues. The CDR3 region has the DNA TGTGCCAGCAGCCGGGACAGCCGGAAGTATGGCTACACCTTC. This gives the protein CASSRDSRKYGYTF.

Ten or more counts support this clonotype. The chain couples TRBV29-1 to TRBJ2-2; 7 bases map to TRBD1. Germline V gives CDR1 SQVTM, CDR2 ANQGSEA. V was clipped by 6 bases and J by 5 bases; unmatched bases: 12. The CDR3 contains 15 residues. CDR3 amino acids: CSVGKGARGTGELFF. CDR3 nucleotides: TGCAGCGTCGGCAAGGGGGCGCGAGGGACCGGGGAGCTGTTTTTT.

The CDR3 sequence is CASSPGSGRDYNEQFF. The CDR3 region has the DNA TGTGCCAGCAGTCCCGGTAGCGGGAGAGACTACAATGAGCAGTTCTTC. The gene calls are TRBV12-3 or TRBV12-4 and TRBJ2-1; TRBD2 aligns across 9 bases. The CDR3 covers 16 residues. With V trimmed by 5 bases and J by 3 bases, 8 bases remained unmatched.

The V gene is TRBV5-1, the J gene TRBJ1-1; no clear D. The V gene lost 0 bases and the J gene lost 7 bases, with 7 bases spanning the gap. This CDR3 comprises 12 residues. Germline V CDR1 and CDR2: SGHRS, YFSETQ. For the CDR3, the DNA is TGCGCCAGCAGCTTGGAACTCGGTGAAGCTTTCTTT. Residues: CASSLELGEAFF.

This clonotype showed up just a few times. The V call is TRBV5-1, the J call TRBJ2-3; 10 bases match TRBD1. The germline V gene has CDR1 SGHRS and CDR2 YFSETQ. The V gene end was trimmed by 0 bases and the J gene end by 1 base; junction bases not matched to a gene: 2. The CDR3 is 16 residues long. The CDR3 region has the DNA TGCGCCAGCAGCTTGGGGGACAGGGGTGGCACAGATACGCAGTATTTT. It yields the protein CASSLGDRGGTDTQYF.

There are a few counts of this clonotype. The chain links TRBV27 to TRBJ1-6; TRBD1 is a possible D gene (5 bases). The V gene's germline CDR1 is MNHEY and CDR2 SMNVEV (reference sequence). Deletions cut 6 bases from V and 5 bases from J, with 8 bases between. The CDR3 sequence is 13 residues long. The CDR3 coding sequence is TGTGCCAGCAGGGGACGGGATAATTCACCCCTCCACTTT. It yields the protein CASRGRDNSPLHF.

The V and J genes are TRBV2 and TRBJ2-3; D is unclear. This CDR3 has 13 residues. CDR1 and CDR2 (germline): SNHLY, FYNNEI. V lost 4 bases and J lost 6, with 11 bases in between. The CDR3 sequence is CASSVRLGDTQYF. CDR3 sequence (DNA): TGTGCCAGCAGTGTCCGTCTTGGGGATACGCAGTATTTT.